This is a list of T cell receptor beta chains from one sample in a study of T cell repertoires in cytomegalovirus infection. For these TCRs, the target antigens are not known. TCRdb fed the reads into MiXCR, producing one record per CDR3 protein. The data show 380,000 or so distinct CDR3 sequences, with around a third seen just once and about 14% held by the top ten. The sample was cultured PBMCs, taken from culture after CMV antigen stimulation. The receptors were sampled from a human donor in good health (CMV status not recorded). Some clones in this sample may be carry-over from other donors' samples. Both conserved end residues are part of each CDR3. D genes are given only for firm matches. Part of the rows lack a size; the others show once, few, many or a class for expanded clones.

NA NA TRBJ1-6 TRBV7-2 TGTGCCAGCAGCGAGGCCGGTGGACCCCTCCACTTT CASSEAGGPLHF
TRBD1 few TRBJ2-1 TRBV7-2 TGTGCCAGCAGCTTGGAGGGACAGGGATACAATGAGCAGTTCTTC CASSLEGQGYNEQFF
TRBD1 NA TRBJ2-1 TRBV27 TGTGCCAGCAGTCATGGACAGGGGCGACCATTTTTCGATGAGCAGTTCTTC CASSHGQGRPFFDEQFF
TRBD1 once TRBJ2-1 TRBV30 TGTGCCTGGAGTGTACTCGTACTGGGACAGGGGTCGCATGAGCAGTTCTTC CAWSVLVLGQGSHEQFF
NA NA TRBJ2-3 TRBV10-3 TGTGCCGTAAACACAGGTAGCACAGATACGCAGTATTTT CAVNTGSTDTQYF
TRBD2 many TRBJ2-1 TRBV6-5 TGTGCCAGCAGTTACGCGGGAGGGCGGATCAATGAGCAGTTCTTC CASSYAGGRINEQFF
NA NA TRBJ2-2 TRBV19 TGTGCCAGTAGTATAGGTCCAGGATCGAACACCGGGGAGCTGTTTTTT CASSIGPGSNTGELFF
TRBD2 NA TRBJ2-3 TRBV19 TGTGCCAGTAATAGAGCGGGAGCTGGAGATACGCAGTATTTT CASNRAGAGDTQYF
NA few TRBJ1-6 TRBV7-8 TGTGCCAGCAGCTTAGTGAGGGCTTTGCGGGGGAAGAATTCACCCCTCCACTTT CASSLVRALRGKNSPLHF
NA NA TRBJ2-1 TRBV12-3/TRBV12-4 TGTGCCAGCAGTTTATTAATAGCAAGCACCTACAATGAGCAGTTCTTC CASSLLIASTYNEQFF
NA NA TRBJ2-5 TRBV7-2 TGTGCCAGCAGCTTCGGGATGCAAGAGACCCAGTACTTC CASSFGMQETQYF
TRBD2 NA TRBJ2-3 TRBV24-1 TGTGCCACCAGTGCCGTCTACGGGGCGGGGGATCGCACAGATACGCAGTATTTT CATSAVYGAGDRTDTQYF
TRBD2 few TRBJ2-3 TRBV11-2 TGTGCCAGCAGCGATCCGGGACTAGCGGGACTAATCGCAGATACGCAGTATTTT CASSDPGLAGLIADTQYF
TRBD1 NA TRBJ1-1 TRBV10-3 TGTGCCATCAGTGAACCGACAGGGAAAAATGAAGCTTTCTTT CAISEPTGKNEAFF
NA many TRBJ1-3 TRBV7-2 TGTGCCAGCAGCGGGGGGACTGGAAACACCATATATTTT CASSGGTGNTIYF
NA NA TRBJ2-7 TRBV10-3 TGTGCCATCAGGGGCACAGCGCCTACAGAGCAGTACTTC CAIRGTAPTEQYF
TRBD2 many TRBJ2-3 TRBV7-2 TGTGCCAGCAGCATCGGACTAGCGGGGGGCACAGATACGCAGTATTTT CASSIGLAGGTDTQYF
TRBD2 NA TRBJ2-7 TRBV28 TGTGCCAGCAGTTTAGGGGGGACTAGCGGGATCTATAACGAGCAGTACTTC CASSLGGTSGIYNEQYF
NA NA TRBJ2-5 TRBV20-1 TGCAGTGCCGTGATGGGAAGCGGAAGGTACCAAGAGACCCAGTACTTC CSAVMGSGRYQETQYF
NA NA TRBJ2-1 TRBV6-5 TGTGCCAGCAGTTACTCGACGGCACTGGGGGTGTGGTTCTTC CASSYSTALGVWFF
NA few TRBJ1-1 TRBV7-9 TGTGCCAGCAGCTTTCCACACACCTGGACCTTACGAAGCACTGAAGCTTTCTTT CASSFPHTWTLRSTEAFF
NA NA TRBJ2-4 TRBV19 TGTGCCAGTAGTATTCTAGCCGAAAAAGGCATTCAGTACTTC CASSILAEKGIQYF
NA many TRBJ1-2 TRBV20-1 TGCAGTGCTACTCCGGGGGGACGGGGCTACACCTTC CSATPGGRGYTF
TRBD1 NA TRBJ1-2 TRBV19 TGTGCCAGTACTCCCAGGACAGGGCCCTTTTACGGCTACACCTTC CASTPRTGPFYGYTF
NA few TRBJ2-5 TRBV11-2 TGTGCCAGCAGCACGCGGAGGGGGCTGGAGACCCAGTACTTC CASSTRRGLETQYF
NA NA TRBJ1-3 TRBV5-5 TGTGCCAGCAGCTTGCCAGGGGCTGGAAACACCATATATTTT CASSLPGAGNTIYF
NA NA TRBJ2-1 TRBV24-1 TGTGCCACCAGTGACCCGCGGACCAAACCCAATGAGCAGTTCTTC CATSDPRTKPNEQFF
TRBD2 NA TRBJ2-3 TRBV20-1 TGCAGTGCTAGAGGGTACAGCGGGAGATCCTATGAGGGCACAGATACGCAGTATTTT CSARGYSGRSYEGTDTQYF
NA NA TRBJ2-5 TRBV6-1 TGTGCCAGCAGACAGCGGCAAGAGACCCAGTACTTC CASRQRQETQYF